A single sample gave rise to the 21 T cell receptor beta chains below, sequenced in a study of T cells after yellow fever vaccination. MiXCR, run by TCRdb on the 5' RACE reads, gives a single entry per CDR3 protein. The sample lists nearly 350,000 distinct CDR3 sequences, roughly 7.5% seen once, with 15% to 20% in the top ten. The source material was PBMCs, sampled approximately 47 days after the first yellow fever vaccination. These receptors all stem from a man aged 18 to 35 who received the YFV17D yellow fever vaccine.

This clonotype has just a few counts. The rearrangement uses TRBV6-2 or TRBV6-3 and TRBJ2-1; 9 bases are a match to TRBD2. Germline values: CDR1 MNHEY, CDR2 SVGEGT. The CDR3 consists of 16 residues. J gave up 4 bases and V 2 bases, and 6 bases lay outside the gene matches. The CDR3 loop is CASSYRAGGRYNEQFF. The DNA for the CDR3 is TGTGCCAGCAGTTACAGGGCGGGGGGGAGGTACAATGAGCAGTTCTTC.

The CDR3 is CASSTQGVDEAFF. CDR3 in DNA: TGTGCCAGCAGCACCCAGGGGGTCGATGAAGCTTTCTTT. The J gene is TRBJ1-1, the V gene TRBV11-2, with 7 bases lining up with TRBD1. The J segment lost 7 bases and the V segment lost 5 bases, leaving 7 bases of the junction unmatched. CDR1 is SGHAT, CDR2 FQNNGV, per germline. The CDR3 is 13 residues long.

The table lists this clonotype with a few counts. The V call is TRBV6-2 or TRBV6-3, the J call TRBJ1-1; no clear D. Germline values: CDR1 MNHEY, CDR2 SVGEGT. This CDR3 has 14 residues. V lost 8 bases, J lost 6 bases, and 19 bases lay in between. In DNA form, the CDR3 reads TGTGCCAGCGAACACCAATTAGGGATGTCTGAAGCTTTCTTT. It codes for CASEHQLGMSEAFF.

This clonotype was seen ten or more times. The CDR3 coding sequence is TGCGCCAGCCGGGGCGGCAATTCACCCCTCCACTTT. Its translation is CASRGGNSPLHF. The V and J genes are TRBV5-1 and TRBJ1-6; TRBD1 is a possible D gene (5 bases). The CDR3 covers 12 residues. V lost 7 bases and J lost 7, with 9 bases in between. Germline V lookup: CDR1 SGHRS, CDR2 YFSETQ.

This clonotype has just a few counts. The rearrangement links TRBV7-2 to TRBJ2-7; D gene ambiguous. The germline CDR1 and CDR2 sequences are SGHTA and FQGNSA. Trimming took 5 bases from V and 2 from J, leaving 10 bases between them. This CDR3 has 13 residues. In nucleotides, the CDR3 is TGTGCCAGCAGCAACAGTACGACCTACGAGCAGTACGTC. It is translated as CASSNSTTYEQYV.

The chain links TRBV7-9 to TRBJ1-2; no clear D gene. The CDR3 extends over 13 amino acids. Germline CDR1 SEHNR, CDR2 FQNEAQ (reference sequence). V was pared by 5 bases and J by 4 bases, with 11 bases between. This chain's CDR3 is CASSLRRSYGYTF. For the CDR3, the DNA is TGTGCCAGCAGCCTTAGACGATCCTATGGCTACACCTTC.

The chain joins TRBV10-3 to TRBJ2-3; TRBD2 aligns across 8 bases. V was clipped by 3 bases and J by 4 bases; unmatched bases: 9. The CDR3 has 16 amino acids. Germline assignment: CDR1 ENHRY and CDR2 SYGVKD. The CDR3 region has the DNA TGTGCCATCAGTGACGTTGCGGGGGGCCGCGCAGATACGCAGTATTTT. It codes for CAISDVAGGRADTQYF.

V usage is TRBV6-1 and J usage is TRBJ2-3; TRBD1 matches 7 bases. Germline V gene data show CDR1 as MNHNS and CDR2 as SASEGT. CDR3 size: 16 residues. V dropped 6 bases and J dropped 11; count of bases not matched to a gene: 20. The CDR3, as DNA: TGTGCCAGCAGGAGCCCTGTCACCCTAAAACAGGGGAGGCAGTATTTT. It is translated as CASRSPVTLKQGRQYF.

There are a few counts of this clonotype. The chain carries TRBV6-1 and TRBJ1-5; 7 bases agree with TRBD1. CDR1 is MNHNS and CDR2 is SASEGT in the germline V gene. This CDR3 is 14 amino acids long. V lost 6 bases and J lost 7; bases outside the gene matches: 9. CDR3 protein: CASSQGGDPQPQHF. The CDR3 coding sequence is TGTGCCAGCAGCCAGGGGGGAGATCCCCAGCCCCAGCATTTT.

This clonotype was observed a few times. CDR3 amino acids: CASSHPGLAADTQYF. The CDR3, as DNA: TGCGCCAGCAGCCACCCGGGACTAGCCGCTGATACGCAGTATTTT. The V gene is TRBV4-1, the J gene TRBJ2-3; 9 nucleotides align to TRBD2. CDR3 length: 15 amino acids. CDR1 MGHRA and CDR2 YSYEKL come from the germline V gene. The trim removed 3 bases at V and 6 bases at J, leaving 7 bases unmatched.

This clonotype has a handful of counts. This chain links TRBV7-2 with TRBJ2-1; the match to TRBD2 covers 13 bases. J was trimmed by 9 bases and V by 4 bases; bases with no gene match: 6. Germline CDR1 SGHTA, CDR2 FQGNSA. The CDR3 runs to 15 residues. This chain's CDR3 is CASSWTSGGLGEQFF. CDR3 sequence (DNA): TGTGCCAGCAGCTGGACTAGCGGGGGATTGGGTGAGCAGTTCTTC.

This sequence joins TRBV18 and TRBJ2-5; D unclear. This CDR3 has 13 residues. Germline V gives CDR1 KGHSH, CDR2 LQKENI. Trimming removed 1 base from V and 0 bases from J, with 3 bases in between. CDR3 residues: CASSPRNQETQYF. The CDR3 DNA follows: TGTGCCAGCTCACCACGGAACCAAGAGACCCAGTACTTC.

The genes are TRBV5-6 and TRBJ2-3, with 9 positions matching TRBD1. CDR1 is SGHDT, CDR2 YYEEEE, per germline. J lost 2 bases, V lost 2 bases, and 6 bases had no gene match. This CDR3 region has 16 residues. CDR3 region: CASSLTQGAYTDTQYF. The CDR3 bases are TGTGCCAGCAGCTTAACACAGGGGGCCTACACAGATACGCAGTATTTT. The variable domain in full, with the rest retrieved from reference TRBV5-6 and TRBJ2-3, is DAGVTQSPTHLIKTRGQQVTLRCSPKSGHDTVSWYQQALGQGPQFIFQYYEEEERQRGNFPDRFSGHQFPNYSSELNVNALLLGDSALYLCASSLTQGAYTDTQYFGPGTRLTVL.

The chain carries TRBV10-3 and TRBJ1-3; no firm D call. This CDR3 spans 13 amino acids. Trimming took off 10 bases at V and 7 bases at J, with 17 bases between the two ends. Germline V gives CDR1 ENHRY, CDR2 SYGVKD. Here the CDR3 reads CATRPRIGNTIYF. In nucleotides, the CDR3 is TGTGCCACCCGCCCAAGAATCGGGAACACCATATATTTT.

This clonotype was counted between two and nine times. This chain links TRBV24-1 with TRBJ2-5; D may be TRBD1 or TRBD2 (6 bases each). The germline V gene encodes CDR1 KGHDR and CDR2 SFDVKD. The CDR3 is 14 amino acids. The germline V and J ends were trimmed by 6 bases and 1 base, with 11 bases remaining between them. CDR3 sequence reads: CATSPRGPQETQYF. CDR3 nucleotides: TGTGCCACCAGTCCCCGGGGGCCCCAAGAGACCCAGTACTTC.

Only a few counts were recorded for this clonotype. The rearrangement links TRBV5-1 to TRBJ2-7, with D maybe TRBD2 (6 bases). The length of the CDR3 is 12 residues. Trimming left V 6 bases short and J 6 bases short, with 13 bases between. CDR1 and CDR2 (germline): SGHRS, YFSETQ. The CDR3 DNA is TGCGCCAGCACCTGGGACTGGGGCGAGCAGTACTTC. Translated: CASTWDWGEQYF.

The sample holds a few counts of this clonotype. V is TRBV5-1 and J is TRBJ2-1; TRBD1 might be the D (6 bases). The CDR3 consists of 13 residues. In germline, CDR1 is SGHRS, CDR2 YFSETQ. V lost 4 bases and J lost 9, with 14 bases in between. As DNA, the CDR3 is TGCGCCAGCAGCCGTTACAGGGAAGGTGAGCAGTTCTTC. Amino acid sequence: CASSRYREGEQFF.

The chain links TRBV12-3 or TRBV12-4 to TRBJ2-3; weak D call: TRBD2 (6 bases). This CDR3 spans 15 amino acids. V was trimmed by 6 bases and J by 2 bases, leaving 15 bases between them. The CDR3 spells CASRFIAGPTDTQYF. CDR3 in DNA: TGTGCCAGCAGGTTCATTGCGGGGCCCACAGATACGCAGTATTTT.

The CDR3 reads CASTTSVQETQYF. The CDR3 nucleotides read TGTGCCAGCACGACTAGCGTACAAGAGACCCAGTACTTC. This chain uses TRBV2 with TRBJ2-5; 8 bases line up with TRBD2. This CDR3 has 13 residues. Germline CDR1 is SNHLY and CDR2 is FYNNEI. V was clipped by 7 bases and J by 2 bases; unmatched bases: 3.

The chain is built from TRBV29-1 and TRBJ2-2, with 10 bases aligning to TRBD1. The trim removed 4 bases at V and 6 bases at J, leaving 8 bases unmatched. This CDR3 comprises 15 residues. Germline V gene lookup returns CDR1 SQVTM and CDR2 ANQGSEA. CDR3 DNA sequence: TGCAGCGTTGTCCGGGACAGGGGCGTTTCCGGGGAGCTGTTTTTT. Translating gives CSVVRDRGVSGELFF.

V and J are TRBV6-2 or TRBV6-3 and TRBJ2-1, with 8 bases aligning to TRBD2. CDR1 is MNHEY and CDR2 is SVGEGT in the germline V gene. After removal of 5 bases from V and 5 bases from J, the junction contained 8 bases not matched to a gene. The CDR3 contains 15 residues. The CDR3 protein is CASSILAVPHNEQFF. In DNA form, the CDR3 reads TGTGCCAGCAGTATACTAGCGGTTCCCCACAATGAGCAGTTCTTC.